The 19 T cell receptor beta chains presented below share a single source sample, sequenced in a study of blood T cell repertoires in COVID-19. TCRdb keeps only in-frame clones here, not all; method: immunoSEQ multiplex PCR. The sample yields 250,000 or so clones, approximately 89% seen once. Sequencing input: PBMCs or T cells enriched from blood (not recorded which). The source is a man aged 35-49 years who had been exposed to COVID-19.

The gene calls are TRBV19 and TRBJ2-7; 8 positions match TRBD1. The ends lost 3 bases at V and 2 bases at J; junction bases unmatched: 6. The CDR3 length is 15 residues. CDR1 is LNHDA and CDR2 is SQIVND in the germline V gene (reference sequence). The CDR3 region has the DNA TGTGCCAGTAGTATTTTGGGACAGGCCACCTACGAGCAGTACTTC. It is translated as CASSILGQATYEQYF.

The rearrangement uses TRBV5-1 and TRBJ1-2; the D is unclear. CDR3 length: 14 amino acids. Trimming removed 1 base at V and 4 bases at J, with 11 bases between. Germline assignment: CDR1 SGHRS and CDR2 YFSETQ. The CDR3 here is CASSLTQPSYGYTF. In DNA, the CDR3 is TGCGCCAGCAGCTTGACTCAACCAAGCTATGGCTACACCTTC.

This sequence joins TRBV6-5 and TRBJ2-2; TRBD1 might be the D (5 bases). Trimming cost V 9 bases and J 3 bases, with 14 bases left between them. The CDR3 spans 14 residues. The germline V gene encodes CDR1 MNHEY and CDR2 SVGAGI. CDR3: CASRVPGHTGELFF. Here the CDR3 DNA reads TGTGCCAGTAGAGTACCAGGGCACACCGGGGAGCTGTTTTTT.

The chain is built from TRBV30 and TRBJ1-2; the D is unclear. Germline values: CDR1 GTSNPN, CDR2 SVGIG (reference sequence). This CDR3 is 13 amino acids long. Trimming pared 2 bases from V and 7 bases from J, leaving 14 bases between. CDR3 region: CAWSILTSRGYTF. CDR3 coding DNA: TGTGCCTGGAGTATCCTGACATCCCGTGGCTACACCTTC. Combining the CDR3 with reference TRBV30 and TRBJ1-2 gives the whole variable domain SQTIHQWPATLVQPVGSPLSLECTVEGTSNPNLYWYRQAAGRGLQLLFYSVGIGQISSEVPQNLSASRPQDRQFILSSKKLLLSDSGFYLCAWSILTSRGYTFGSGTRLTVV.

The chain combines TRBV7-9 with TRBJ2-3; 9 positions agree with TRBD2. The CDR3 length is 13 residues. V dropped 5 bases and J dropped 5; count of bases not matched to a gene: 2. Per germline, CDR1 SEHNR and CDR2 FQNEAQ (reference sequence). CDR3 loop: CASSLLAGDTQYF. Here the CDR3 DNA reads TGTGCCAGCAGCCTACTAGCGGGAGATACGCAGTATTTT.

The CDR3: CASSLSRYQPQHF. The CDR3 region has the DNA TGTGCCAGCAGTCTATCCCGTTATCAGCCCCAGCATTTT. The gene calls are TRBV12-3 or TRBV12-4 and TRBJ1-5; D unclear. There are 13 residues in the CDR3. Deletions cut 5 bases from V and 5 bases from J, with 10 bases between.

This chain joins TRBV28 and TRBJ1-1, with D possibly being TRBD1 (6 bases). Germline V CDR1 and CDR2: MDHEN, SYDVKM. The CDR3 runs 16 residues. Trimming cost V 8 bases and J 0 bases, with 19 bases left between them. In nucleotides, the CDR3 is TGTGCCAGCCCGGGGGGGGGCGCGAGGATGAACACTGAAGCTTTCTTT. Its protein is CASPGGGARMNTEAFF.

The V and J genes are TRBV5-6 and TRBJ1-6; 8 nucleotides line up with TRBD1. The CDR3 extends over 14 amino acids. Germline-derived CDR1 and CDR2 are SGHDT and YYEEEE. J gave up 10 bases and V 4 bases, and 7 bases lay outside the gene matches. CDR3 bases: TGTGCCAGCAGCCTTGGGACAGGAGGATCACCCCTCCACTTT. Translation: CASSLGTGGSPLHF.

This clone showed up just once. DNA of the CDR3: TGTGCCAGCAGTTCCCGACTAGCGGGGGTCTACAATGAGCAGTTCTTC. Amino acids: CASSSRLAGVYNEQFF. The V and J genes are TRBV28 and TRBJ2-1; TRBD2 agrees at 12 bases. V was pared by 4 bases and J by 3 bases, with 4 bases of the junction left unmatched. CDR3 length equals 16 residues. The V gene's germline CDR1 is MDHEN and CDR2 SYDVKM. Filled out from reference TRBV28 and TRBJ2-1, the complete variable domain reads DVKVTQSSRYLVKRTGEKVFLECVQDMDHENMFWYRQDPGLGLRLIYFSYDVKMKEKGDIPEGYSVSREKKERFSLILESASTNQTSMYLCASSSRLAGVYNEQFFGPGTRLTVL.

The chain couples TRBV13 to TRBJ2-5, with a weak D call TRBD2 (7 bases). V was cut by 1 base and J by 4 bases, with 10 bases left in between. Germline assignment: CDR1 PRHDT and CDR2 FYEKMQ (reference sequence). This CDR3 is built from 14 residues. The CDR3, as DNA: TGTGCCAGCAGCTTAGATAGGGGGGGAGAGACCCAGTACTTC. Its protein product is CASSLDRGGETQYF.

This clone was observed a handful of times. The chain carries TRBV5-5 and TRBJ2-7; D unclear. The CDR3 contains 13 residues. Trimming left V 1 base short and J 1 base short, with 6 bases between. CDR1 is SGHKS, CDR2 YYEKEE, per germline (reference sequence). CDR3 sequence (DNA): TGTGCCAGCAGCTTGCCTACTTCCTACGAGCAGTACTTC. It yields the protein CASSLPTSYEQYF.

This clone was picked up one time. The chain has TRBV9 and TRBJ2-3; D possibly corresponds to TRBD1 (5 bases). Germline assignment: CDR1 SGDLS and CDR2 YYNGEE. The CDR3 has 15 amino acids. The V gene lost 0 bases and the J gene lost 4 bases, with 12 bases spanning the gap. The CDR3 here is CASSVDTGDADTQYF. The CDR3 coding sequence is TGTGCCAGCAGCGTAGACACAGGTGATGCAGATACGCAGTATTTT.

In DNA form, the CDR3 reads TGTGCCAGCAGTTCCTCGGGGCCTACCTACGAGCAGTACTTC. Protein sequence: CASSSSGPTYEQYF. The chain carries TRBV6-5 and TRBJ2-7; D possibly matches TRBD1 or TRBD2 (5 bases each). Germline loops: CDR1 MNHEY, CDR2 SVGAGI. V shed 4 bases and J shed 2 bases, with 12 bases lying between them. The CDR3 contains 14 residues.

This clone was seen a single time. V gene TRBV19 combines with J gene TRBJ2-7, with 9 positions matching TRBD2. Germline CDR1 reads LNHDA; CDR2 reads SQIVND (reference sequence). This CDR3 spans 17 amino acids. J lost 0 bases, V lost 1 base, and 7 bases had no gene match. CDR3 sequence reads: CASSIASGATLSYEQYF. CDR3 in DNA: TGTGCCAGTAGTATAGCTAGCGGGGCTACACTCTCCTACGAGCAGTACTTC.

The V call is TRBV9, the J call TRBJ2-7; 7 bases are shared with TRBD1. J was trimmed by 3 bases and V by 4 bases; bases with no gene match: 7. This CDR3 is 14 amino acids long. CDR1 is SGDLS and CDR2 is YYNGEE in the germline V gene. CDR3 residues: CASSYGDSFYEQYF. The CDR3 DNA follows: TGTGCCAGCAGCTACGGGGACAGCTTCTACGAGCAGTACTTC. Looking up the rest from reference TRBV9 and TRBJ2-7 gives the full variable domain: DSGVTQTPKHLITATGQRVTLRCSPRSGDLSVYWYQQSLDQGLQFLIQYYNGEERAKGNILERFSAQQFPDLHSELNLSSLELGDSALYFCASSYGDSFYEQYFGPGTRLTVT.

The J gene is TRBJ2-2, the V gene TRBV4-1; 13 nucleotides agree with TRBD2. In germline, CDR1 is MGHRA, CDR2 YSYEKL. This CDR3 is built from 17 residues. V was clipped by 6 bases and J by 4 bases; unmatched bases: 8. CDR3 residues: CASSHGLAGAFTGELFF. The CDR3 DNA reads TGCGCCAGCAGTCACGGACTAGCGGGAGCTTTCACCGGGGAGCTGTTTTTT.

V usage is TRBV5-1 and J usage is TRBJ2-3; TRBD1 aligns across 7 bases. The V gene's germline CDR1 is SGHRS and CDR2 YFSETQ. CDR3 length equals 17 residues. The V segment lost 0 bases and the J segment 3 bases; nucleotides outside the gene matches: 10. Here the CDR3 DNA reads TGCGCCAGCAGCTTGGCCACACGAGGGGGCTTAACAGATACGCAGTATTTT. Its translation: CASSLATRGGLTDTQYF.

This chain connects TRBV4-1 to TRBJ1-3; D not resolved. There are 20 residues in the CDR3. The V and J ends lost 5 bases and 4 bases respectively, with 30 bases between them. Germline CDR1 reads MGHRA; CDR2 reads YSYEKL. CDR3 sequence: CASSFTLPRTTEGSGNTIYF. CDR3 coding DNA: TGCGCCAGCAGCTTTACCCTACCCCGAACCACAGAGGGATCGGGAAACACCATATATTTT.

In this sample, this clone turned up once. The gene calls are TRBV15 and TRBJ1-6; 7 bases agree with TRBD1. The V segment lost 4 bases and the J segment 7 bases; nucleotides outside the gene matches: 7. The CDR3 extends over 15 amino acids. Germline lookup yields CDR1 LNHNV and CDR2 YYDKDF (reference sequence). DNA for the CDR3: TGTGCCACCAGCAAGATACAGGGGACAAATTCACCCCTCCACTTT. Amino acids: CATSKIQGTNSPLHF.